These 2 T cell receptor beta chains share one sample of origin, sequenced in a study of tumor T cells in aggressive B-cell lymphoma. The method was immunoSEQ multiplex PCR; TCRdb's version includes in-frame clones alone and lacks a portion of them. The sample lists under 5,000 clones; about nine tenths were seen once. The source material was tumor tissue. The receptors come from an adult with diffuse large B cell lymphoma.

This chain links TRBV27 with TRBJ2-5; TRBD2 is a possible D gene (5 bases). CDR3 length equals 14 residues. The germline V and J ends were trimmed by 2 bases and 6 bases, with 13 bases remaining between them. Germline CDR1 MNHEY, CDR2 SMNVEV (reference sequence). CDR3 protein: CASSLKGTGKTQYF. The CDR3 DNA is TGTGCCAGCAGTTTAAAGGGAACGGGGAAGACCCAGTACTTC.

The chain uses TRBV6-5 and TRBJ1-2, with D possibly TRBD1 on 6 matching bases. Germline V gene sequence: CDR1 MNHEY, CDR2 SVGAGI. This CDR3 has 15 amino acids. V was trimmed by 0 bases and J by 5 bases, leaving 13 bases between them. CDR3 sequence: CASSYSMGGRYGYTF. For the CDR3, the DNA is TGTGCCAGCAGTTACTCGATGGGGGGGCGGTATGGCTACACCTTC.